The 10 T cell receptor beta chains listed next were all sequenced from one sample in a study of blood T cell repertoires in COVID-19. Sequencing used immunoSEQ multiplex PCR; TCRdb keeps in-frame clones, though not all of them. The sample records some 110,000 clones, around 87% being singletons. Sequences were obtained from peripheral blood. The receptors come from a human donor in a cohort sampled during active COVID-19.

The sample holds one count of this clone. V usage is TRBV7-9 and J usage is TRBJ2-3; TRBD2 aligns across 7 bases. J gave up 1 base and V 5 bases, and 9 bases lay outside the gene matches. Germline lookup yields CDR1 SEHNR and CDR2 FQNEAQ (reference sequence). The CDR3 has 16 residues. CDR3 DNA sequence: TGTGCCAGCAGCCCTCAGACTAGCCGGGGCACAGATACGCAGTATTTT. This sequence encodes CASSPQTSRGTDTQYF.

This clone was counted between two and nine times. The chain uses TRBV27 and TRBJ2-7, with TRBD1 matching over 10 bases. Per the germline V gene, CDR1 is MNHEY and CDR2 is SMNVEV (reference sequence). The length of the CDR3 is 14 residues. V lost 2 bases, J lost 5 bases, and 3 bases stayed unmatched. Here the CDR3 DNA reads TGTGCCAGCAGTTTAGAGACAGGGGGCCACGAGCAGTACTTC. It is translated as CASSLETGGHEQYF.

CDR3 region: CASSGGGTDTQYF. The CDR3 nucleotides read TGTGCCAGCAGTGGAGGAGGAACAGATACGCAGTATTTT. This chain uses TRBV12-3 or TRBV12-4 with TRBJ2-3, with D perhaps matching TRBD2 (5 bases). The CDR3 sequence is 13 residues long. Trimming removed 5 bases from V and 3 bases from J, with 9 bases in between.

The DNA for the CDR3 is TGTGCCAGCAGACTTGAGGCCAATAAAGGTGGGCAGCCCCAGCATTTT. Translating it yields CASRLEANKGGQPQHF. This chain uses TRBV6-6 with TRBJ1-5; no reliable D call. V was shortened by 6 bases and J by 7 bases, with 22 bases between the two germline ends. The CDR3 totals 16 residues. Germline V gives CDR1 MNHNY, CDR2 SVGAGI (reference sequence).

J is TRBJ2-1 and V is TRBV29-1, with TRBD2 as a possible D gene (5 bases). Germline values: CDR1 SQVTM, CDR2 ANQGSEA. The V and J ends lost 7 bases and 6 bases respectively, with 13 bases between them. The CDR3 loop spans 12 amino acids. CDR3 sequence: CSGGSSFNEQFF. The CDR3 nucleotides are TGCAGCGGTGGGAGTAGTTTCAATGAGCAGTTCTTC.

This clone was detected a few times. The chain couples TRBV11-2 to TRBJ2-5; 11 bases match TRBD2. The ends lost 0 bases at V and 7 bases at J; junction bases unmatched: 7. The CDR3 contains 16 residues. Per germline, CDR1 SGHAT and CDR2 FQNNGV. This CDR3 is CASSLDIAGGQRTQYF. CDR3 DNA sequence: TGTGCCAGCAGCTTAGATATAGCGGGGGGGCAAAGGACCCAGTACTTC.

The V and J genes are TRBV15 and TRBJ2-2, with TRBD2 matching 13 bases. CDR3 length: 18 amino acids. Losses at the gene ends were 1 base for V and 4 bases for J; bases not matched to a gene: 6. The germline V gene encodes CDR1 LNHNV and CDR2 YYDKDF (reference sequence). The CDR3 DNA reads as TGTGCCACCAGCAGAGGAACTAGCGGGAGGGCCTCCACCGGGGAGCTGTTTTTT. This encodes CATSRGTSGRASTGELFF.

The V gene is TRBV6-5, the J gene TRBJ1-1, with unresolved D. The CDR3 loop spans 15 amino acids. Germline lookup yields CDR1 MNHEY and CDR2 SVGAGI. Trimming took off 2 bases at V and 0 bases at J, with 10 bases between the two ends. For the CDR3, the DNA is TGTGCCAGCAGTTACGCCACAGAATTGAACACTGAAGCTTTCTTT. Protein product: CASSYATELNTEAFF.

The chain joins TRBV6-5 to TRBJ1-2; D is ambiguous. This CDR3 has 15 residues. With 6 bases removed from V and 2 bases from J, the gap between germline ends came to 16 bases. Germline assignment: CDR1 MNHEY and CDR2 SVGAGI. CDR3: CASSHPGTANYGYTF. In DNA form, the CDR3 reads TGTGCCAGCAGCCACCCGGGAACAGCGAACTATGGCTACACCTTC.

The chain combines TRBV30 with TRBJ2-1; maybe TRBD1 (7 bases). Germline-derived CDR1 and CDR2 are GTSNPN and SVGIG (reference sequence). Trimming pared 3 bases from V and 7 bases from J, leaving 22 bases between. The length of the CDR3 is 16 residues. The CDR3 region is CAWRNRQGGSRNEQFF. The DNA of the CDR3 is TGTGCCTGGAGGAATCGACAGGGAGGTAGTCGGAATGAGCAGTTCTTC.